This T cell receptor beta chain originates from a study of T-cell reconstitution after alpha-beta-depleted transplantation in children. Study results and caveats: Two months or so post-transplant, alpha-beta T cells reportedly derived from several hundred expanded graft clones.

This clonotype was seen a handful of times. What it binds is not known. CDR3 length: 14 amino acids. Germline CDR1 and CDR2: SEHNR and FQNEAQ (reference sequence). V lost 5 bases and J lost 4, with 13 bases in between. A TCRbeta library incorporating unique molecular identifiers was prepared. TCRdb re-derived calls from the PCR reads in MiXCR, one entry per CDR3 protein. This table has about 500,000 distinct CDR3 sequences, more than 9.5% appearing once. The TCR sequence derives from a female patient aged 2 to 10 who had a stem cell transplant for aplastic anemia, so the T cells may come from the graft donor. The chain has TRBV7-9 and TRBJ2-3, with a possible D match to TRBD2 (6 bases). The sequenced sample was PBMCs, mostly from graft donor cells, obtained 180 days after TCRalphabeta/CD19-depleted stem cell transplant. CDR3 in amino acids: CASSRLGFADTQYF. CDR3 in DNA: TGTGCCAGCAGCCGACTAGGTTTCGCAGATACGCAGTATTTT.